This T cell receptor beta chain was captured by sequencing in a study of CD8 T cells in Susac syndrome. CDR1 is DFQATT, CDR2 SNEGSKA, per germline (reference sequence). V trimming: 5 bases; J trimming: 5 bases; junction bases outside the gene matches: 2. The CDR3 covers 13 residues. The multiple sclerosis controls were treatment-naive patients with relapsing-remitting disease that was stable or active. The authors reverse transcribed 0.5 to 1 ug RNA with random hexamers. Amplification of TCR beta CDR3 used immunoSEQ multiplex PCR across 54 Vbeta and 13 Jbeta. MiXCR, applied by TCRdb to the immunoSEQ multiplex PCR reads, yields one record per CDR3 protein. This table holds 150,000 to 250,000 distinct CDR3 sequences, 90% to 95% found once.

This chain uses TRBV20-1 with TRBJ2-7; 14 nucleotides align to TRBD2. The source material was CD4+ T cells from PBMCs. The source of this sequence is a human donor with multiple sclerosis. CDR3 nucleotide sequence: TGCAGTGCTGGGACTAGCGGGAGACACGAGCAGTACTTC. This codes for CSAGTSGRHEQYF.